Listed below are T cell receptor beta chains from one sample, sequenced in a study of blood T cell repertoires in COVID-19. TCRdb's copy holds only in-frame clones and misses some; the assay was immunoSEQ multiplex PCR. Seen here are hundreds of thousands of clones, 75% to 85% observed once, and the top ten hold 7.2%. Sequencing was done on a sample of peripheral blood. The receptors originated from a human donor in a cohort sampled during active COVID-19. Both conserved end residues are part of each CDR3.

v_call	cdr3_aa
TRBV27	CASSLGAGGPETQYF
TRBV20-1	CSASGGTGGRVRQPQHF
TRBV14	CASSQEALFYNEQFF
TRBV29-1	CSVGTGRRSYTF
TRBV9	CASSGTGENIQYF
TRBV10-3	CASDNGGPGSYNEQFF
TRBV19	CASSMVGGFGEKLFF
TRBV3-1/TRBV3-2	CASNKAGGPDNEQFF
TRBV2	CASSESGFPGELFF
TRBV7-3	CASSRRQKLAGGLDRGEQFF
TRBV6-5	CASRGEVNTGELFF
TRBV9	CASSVAGRVNTEAFF
TRBV5-1	CASSVRGTEEQYF
TRBV5-1	CASSLTGGITDTQYF
TRBV5-5	CASSSLAGQPSSYNEQFF
TRBV10-1	CASRQADLAKNIQYF
TRBV27	CASSLLSPTTVTDTQYF
TRBV7-8	CASSLGTVNEKLFF
TRBV24-1	CATSDLNTYGYTF
TRBV2	CASSRKTGGMYNEQFF
TRBV3-1/TRBV3-2	CASTMTGEGTEAFF
TRBV25-1	CASSEPSRDIAGGYTF
TRBV2	CASSDGTGGLYEQYF
TRBV5-4	CASSFGTGVVDEQFF
TRBV13	CASTPPGQGEQYF
TRBV3-1/TRBV3-2	CASSRGTANTEAFF
TRBV6-1	CASSEAGRRIGYTF
TRBV9	CASTKQGHGYTF
TRBV12-5	CASGFETVRDTQYF
TRBV7-9	CASIGGTFGYTF
TRBV5-1	CASSQALTQGAGNTIYF
TRBV10-1	CASSLERQATPSYEQYF
TRBV27	CASSATPGVNTEAFF
TRBV9	CASSQGTGGYTEAFF
TRBV5-4	CASSLRDSHTDTQYF
TRBV30	CAWRYYRGRENTEAFF
TRBV4-1	CASSQASGGTSVRIYNEQFF
TRBV6-5	CASSSKPPQPQHF
TRBV2	CASSESGYFIGQGASQPQHF
TRBV5-8	CASSLEIQVGTEAFF
TRBV11-3	CASSLKQGWSNEQFF
TRBV5-6	CASSLQGDGNTIYF
TRBV5-6	CASSLMDTSYEQYF
TRBV19	CASSIKAGTGNYGYTF
TRBV15	CATRLTGGNSPLHF
TRBV9	CASSVNSGGSETQYF
TRBV2	CASKGQEGEKLFF
TRBV6-5	CASRGQPNQPQHF
TRBV30	CAWRKGVRTEAFF
TRBV4-1	CASSRILQGRNGNTIYF
TRBV18	CASSPRPSLDTQYF
TRBV7-8	CASTPEGREKLFF
TRBV4-2	CASSQDFPRDSSGNTIYF